A single sample is the source of the 24 T cell receptor beta chains below, sequenced in a study of blood T cell repertoires in COVID-19. The method was immunoSEQ multiplex PCR; TCRdb's version includes in-frame clones alone and lacks a portion of them. The table includes under 300,000 clones, over 75% detected once. Sample: PBMCs or T cells enriched from blood (not recorded which). These receptors came from a young woman who had recovered from COVID-19.

The chain employs TRBV5-8 and TRBJ1-1, with 7 positions matching TRBD1. Germline CDR1 reads SGHTS; CDR2 reads YDEGEE. The V segment lost 4 bases and the J segment 5 bases; nucleotides outside the gene matches: 14. The CDR3 extends over 16 amino acids. CDR3 loop: CASSAYLGGRETEAFF. CDR3 DNA: TGTGCCAGCAGCGCTTACCTAGGGGGCCGAGAGACTGAAGCTTTCTTT.

The chain carries TRBV5-5 and TRBJ2-7; 10 nucleotides line up with TRBD1. The J segment lost 5 bases and the V segment lost 4 bases, leaving 6 bases of the junction unmatched. In germline, CDR1 is SGHKS, CDR2 YYEKEE (reference sequence). The CDR3 totals 14 residues. The CDR3 spells CASSAGTGVNEQYF. The DNA of the CDR3 is TGTGCCAGCAGCGCGGGGACAGGGGTCAACGAGCAGTACTTC.

The rearrangement uses TRBV7-2 and TRBJ1-6; D is uncertain. The CDR3 is made up of 13 amino acids. CDR1 is SGHTA, CDR2 FQGNSA, per germline. The V end lost 2 bases, the J end lost 10 bases, and 9 bases lay between the germline ends. The CDR3 sequence: CASSLLSSSPLHF. In DNA, the CDR3 is TGTGCCAGCAGCTTATTATCGAGCTCACCCCTCCACTTT.

The chain employs TRBV11-2 and TRBJ1-2, with TRBD1 identical over 7 bases. The CDR3 totals 15 residues. With 5 bases clipped from V and 3 bases from J, the junction kept 9 bases outside the gene matches. Germline CDR1 is SGHAT and CDR2 is FQNNGV. CDR3 DNA sequence: TGTGCCAGCAGCAGCAGACAGGGAGAGGACTATGGCTACACCTTC. This codes for CASSSRQGEDYGYTF.

The J gene is TRBJ1-6, the V gene TRBV5-6, with D possibly matching TRBD1 (5 bases). The germline V gene encodes CDR1 SGHDT and CDR2 YYEEEE. The CDR3 totals 14 residues. Trimming left V 5 bases short and J 8 bases short, with 14 bases between. Written as DNA, the CDR3 is TGTGCCAGCAGGCGTCGGGGGACCTATTCACCCCTCCACTTT. Its translation is CASRRRGTYSPLHF.

The chain joins TRBV5-6 to TRBJ2-7; 13 nucleotides align to TRBD2. CDR3 length equals 19 residues. The V gene's germline CDR1 is SGHDT and CDR2 YYEEEE. J gave up 2 bases and V 3 bases, and 14 bases lay outside the gene matches. CDR3 coding DNA: TGTGCCAGCAGCTCCCTAAGCACTAGCGGGGGGGCCTGGCCCTACGAGCAGTACTTC. Translation: CASSSLSTSGGAWPYEQYF.

The J gene is TRBJ2-2, the V gene TRBV12-3 or TRBV12-4; tentatively, D is TRBD2 (5 bases). Deletions cut 7 bases from V and 7 bases from J, with 10 bases between. CDR3 length: 12 amino acids. Written as DNA, the CDR3 is TGTGCCAGCACCCCCGGAGGCGGGGAGCTGTTTTTT. It translates to CASTPGGGELFF.

This clone was found once. The chain carries TRBV6-1 and TRBJ1-2, with no clear D. The germline V gene has CDR1 MNHNS and CDR2 SASEGT. The CDR3 length is 16 residues. V dropped 6 bases and J dropped 4 bases, with 21 bases sitting between them. CDR3 amino acids: CASSENTVPRGYGYTF. CDR3 nucleotide sequence: TGTGCCAGCAGCGAAAATACAGTGCCTCGGGGCTATGGCTACACCTTC.

This clone appeared a single time. This sequence joins TRBV7-2 and TRBJ1-1, with 7 bases matching TRBD1. The CDR3 extends over 14 amino acids. Germline CDR1 is SGHTA and CDR2 is FQGNSA. V shed 6 bases and J 2 bases; nucleotides not matched to a gene: 6. The CDR3 DNA reads TGTGCCAGCAGGTCCGGGACAGCTAACACTGAAGCTTTCTTT. This gives the protein CASRSGTANTEAFF.

The rearrangement uses TRBV2 and TRBJ1-1; D is perhaps TRBD1 (5 bases). The CDR3 has 14 amino acids. Germline V lookup: CDR1 SNHLY, CDR2 FYNNEI. V dropped 1 base and J dropped 5 bases, with 11 bases sitting between them. CDR3 nucleotides: TGTGCCAGCAGTGAAGAGGGGCGGAGAACTGAAGCTTTCTTT. Amino acid sequence: CASSEEGRRTEAFF.

The chain employs TRBV24-1 and TRBJ2-5; 10 bases line up with TRBD2. The CDR3 has 18 amino acids. The V and J ends lost 3 bases and 0 bases, in that order; junction bases with no gene match: 9. Germline CDR1 is KGHDR and CDR2 is SFDVKD. The CDR3 region has the DNA TGTGCCACCAGTGATGTGGGACTAGCGTTCCTGTACCAAGAGACCCAGTACTTC. Amino acid sequence: CATSDVGLAFLYQETQYF.

The CDR3 is CATSDQIADTYNEQFF. The CDR3 bases are TGTGCCACCAGTGATCAGATAGCGGATACCTACAATGAGCAGTTCTTC. The chain employs TRBV24-1 and TRBJ2-1, with a tentative D call TRBD2 (6 bases). Deletions cut 3 bases from V and 2 bases from J, with 13 bases between. Germline V lookup: CDR1 KGHDR, CDR2 SFDVKD. The CDR3 extends over 16 amino acids.

The chain joins TRBV3-1 (or the pseudogene TRBV3-2) to TRBJ1-2; 9 nucleotides match TRBD1. The J segment lost 4 bases and the V segment lost 3 bases, leaving 3 bases of the junction unmatched. The CDR3 extends over 14 amino acids. Germline-derived CDR1 and CDR2 are LGHDT and YNNKEL (reference sequence). The CDR3 region is CASSQPGQGYGYTF. The CDR3, as DNA: TGTGCCAGCAGCCAGCCGGGACAGGGCTATGGCTACACCTTC.

This rearrangement joins TRBV6-6 to TRBJ1-2, with a tentative D call TRBD1 (5 bases). Trimming removed 6 bases at V and 6 bases at J, with 11 bases between. Germline CDR1 and CDR2: MNHNY and SVGAGI (reference sequence). This CDR3 has 12 residues. CDR3 sequence: CASRSTGHGYTF. The CDR3 region has the DNA TGTGCCAGCAGATCTACAGGCCATGGCTACACCTTC.

The rearrangement links TRBV19 to TRBJ1-2; TRBD1 agrees at 8 bases. The CDR3 has 15 amino acids. J gave up 4 bases and V 6 bases, and 10 bases lay outside the gene matches. Germline CDR1 and CDR2: LNHDA and SQIVND (reference sequence). The CDR3, as DNA: TGTGCCAGTAGCCCAGGGACAGGAGGGGGCTATGGCTACACCTTC. Amino acids: CASSPGTGGGYGYTF.

This clone was observed a few times. CDR3: CASSLVPEYEQYF. The CDR3 DNA reads as TGCGCCAGCAGCTTGGTACCAGAATACGAGCAGTACTTC. The genes are TRBV5-1 and TRBJ2-7; D gene uncertain. Between the trimmed V and J ends, which lost 0 bases and 4 bases, there was a span of 8 bases. CDR1 and CDR2 from the germline V gene are SGHRS and YFSETQ. The CDR3 runs 13 residues.

The chain is built from TRBV27 and TRBJ2-1; TRBD1 matches 9 bases. With V trimmed by 4 bases and J by 8 bases, 6 bases remained unmatched. Looked up from germline, CDR1 is MNHEY and CDR2 is SMNVEV (reference sequence). The CDR3 sequence is 14 residues long. The CDR3 DNA follows: TGTGCCAGCAGTTCTGGGGGACAGGGATATGAGCAGTTCTTC. It translates to CASSSGGQGYEQFF.

The gene calls are TRBV12-3 or TRBV12-4 and TRBJ1-1; D is unclear. Trimming removed 3 bases at V and 1 base at J, with 6 bases between. The CDR3 has 13 amino acids. Here the CDR3 reads CASSFAGNTEAFF. The CDR3 bases are TGTGCCAGCAGTTTCGCGGGGAACACTGAAGCTTTCTTT.

The chain employs TRBV19 and TRBJ1-1; 7 bases are shared with TRBD1. The CDR3 is made up of 14 amino acids. Germline values: CDR1 LNHDA, CDR2 SQIVND (reference sequence). The junction had 4 bases not matched to a gene; V was cut back by 6 bases and J by 0 bases. Here the CDR3 reads CASRNQGVNTEAFF. CDR3 coding DNA: TGTGCCAGTAGAAACCAGGGGGTGAACACTGAAGCTTTCTTT.

This chain connects TRBV29-1 to TRBJ2-7; maybe TRBD1 (6 bases). The V end was cut by 7 bases, the J end by 1 base, with 14 bases between. CDR3 length: 13 amino acids. Germline V gene data show CDR1 as SQVTM and CDR2 as ANQGSEA. For the CDR3, the DNA is TGCAGCGACGCGACAGGAGGATCCTACGAGCAGTACTTC. Translated, it gives CSDATGGSYEQYF.

The chain joins TRBV12-3 or TRBV12-4 to TRBJ1-2; D is uncertain. Between the trimmed V and J ends, which lost 2 bases and 7 bases, there was a span of 8 bases. CDR3 length equals 12 residues. The CDR3: CASSLSDTGYTF. The CDR3, as DNA: TGTGCCAGCAGTTTATCAGATACTGGCTACACCTTC.

This rearrangement joins TRBV27 to TRBJ2-2, with a weak D call TRBD2 (6 bases). The CDR3 sequence is 16 residues long. CDR1 MNHEY and CDR2 SMNVEV come from the germline V gene (reference sequence). V lost 2 bases and J lost 4, with 14 bases in between. CDR3 nucleotides: TGTGCCAGCAGTTTAATGGGGGACTTTGGCACCGGGGAGCTGTTTTTT. Translated: CASSLMGDFGTGELFF.

This chain joins TRBV2 and TRBJ1-4; maybe TRBD1 (5 bases). This CDR3 contains 15 residues. Germline-derived CDR1 and CDR2 are SNHLY and FYNNEI. V was shortened by 8 bases and J by 7 bases, with 20 bases between the two germline ends. In nucleotides, the CDR3 is TGTGCCAGCCAAAGTCTGAGCAGGGTTGGTGAAAAACTGTTTTTT. Its protein product is CASQSLSRVGEKLFF.

Many counts were recorded for this clone. V usage is TRBV7-9 and J usage is TRBJ1-2; 7 bases agree with TRBD1. The CDR3 sequence is 13 residues long. V gave up 5 bases and J gave up 7 bases; unmatched junction bases: 7. Germline assignment: CDR1 SEHNR and CDR2 FQNEAQ (reference sequence). CDR3 in DNA: TGTGCCAGCAGCCCCGGGACAGCGAGTGGCTACACCTTC. The encoded protein is CASSPGTASGYTF.